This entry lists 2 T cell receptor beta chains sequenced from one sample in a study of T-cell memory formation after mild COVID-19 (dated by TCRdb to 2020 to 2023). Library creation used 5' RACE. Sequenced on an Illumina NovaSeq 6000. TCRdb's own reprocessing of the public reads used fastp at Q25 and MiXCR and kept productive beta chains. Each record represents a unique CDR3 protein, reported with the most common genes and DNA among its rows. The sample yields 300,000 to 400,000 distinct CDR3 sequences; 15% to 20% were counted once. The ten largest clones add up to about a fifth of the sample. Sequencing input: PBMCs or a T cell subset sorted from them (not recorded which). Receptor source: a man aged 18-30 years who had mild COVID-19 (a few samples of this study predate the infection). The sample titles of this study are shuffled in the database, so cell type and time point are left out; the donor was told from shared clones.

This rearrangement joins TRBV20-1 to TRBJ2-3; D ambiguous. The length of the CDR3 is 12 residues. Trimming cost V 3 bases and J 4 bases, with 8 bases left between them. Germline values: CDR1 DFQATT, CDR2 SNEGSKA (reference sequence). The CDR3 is CSASVGADTQYF. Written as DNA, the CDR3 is TGCAGTGCTAGTGTGGGTGCAGATACGCAGTATTTT.

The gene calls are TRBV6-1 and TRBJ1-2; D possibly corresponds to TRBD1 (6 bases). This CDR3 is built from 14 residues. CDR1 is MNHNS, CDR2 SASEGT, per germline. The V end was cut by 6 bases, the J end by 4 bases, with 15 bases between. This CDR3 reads CASRPRGVGYGYTF. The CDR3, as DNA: TGTGCCAGCAGACCAAGGGGGGTGGGCTATGGCTACACCTTC.